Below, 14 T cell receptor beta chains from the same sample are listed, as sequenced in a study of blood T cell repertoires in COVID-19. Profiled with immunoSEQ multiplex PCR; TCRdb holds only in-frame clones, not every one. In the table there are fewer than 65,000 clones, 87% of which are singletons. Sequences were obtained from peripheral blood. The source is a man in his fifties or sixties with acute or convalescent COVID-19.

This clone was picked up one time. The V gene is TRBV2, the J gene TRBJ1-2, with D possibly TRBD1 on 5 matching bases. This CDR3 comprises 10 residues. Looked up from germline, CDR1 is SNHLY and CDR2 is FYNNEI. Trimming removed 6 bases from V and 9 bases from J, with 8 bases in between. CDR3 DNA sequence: TGTGCCAGCAGAACAGGAAGCTACACCTTC. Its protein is CASRTGSYTF.

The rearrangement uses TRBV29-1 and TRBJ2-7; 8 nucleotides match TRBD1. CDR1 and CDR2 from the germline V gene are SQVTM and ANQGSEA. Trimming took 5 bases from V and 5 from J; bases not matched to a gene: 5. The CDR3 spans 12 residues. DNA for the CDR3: TGCAGCGTTAGGACAGGGTTCCACGAGCAGTACTTC. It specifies CSVRTGFHEQYF.

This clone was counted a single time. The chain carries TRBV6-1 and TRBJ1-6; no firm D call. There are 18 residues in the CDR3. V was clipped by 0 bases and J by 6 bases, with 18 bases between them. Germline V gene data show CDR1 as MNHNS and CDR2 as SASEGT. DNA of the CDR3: TGTGCCAGCAGTGAAGCTCCCCCTACTGCTCAAATTAATTCACCCCTCCACTTT. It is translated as CASSEAPPTAQINSPLHF.

In nucleotides, the CDR3 is TGTGCCAGCAGCCAAGGGGGCGGGGGGGCCTACGAGCAGTACTTC. It encodes CASSQGGGGAYEQYF. V and J are TRBV4-2 and TRBJ2-7, with 9 bases identical to TRBD2. This CDR3 has 15 amino acids. V lost 1 base and J lost 2; bases outside the gene matches: 3. Germline-derived CDR1 and CDR2 are LGHNA and YNFKEQ.

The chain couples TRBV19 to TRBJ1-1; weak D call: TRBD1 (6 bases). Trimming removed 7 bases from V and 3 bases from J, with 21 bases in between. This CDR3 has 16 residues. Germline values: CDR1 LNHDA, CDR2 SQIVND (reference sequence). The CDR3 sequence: CASTLLQGKVYTEAFF. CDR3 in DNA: TGTGCCAGTACCCTATTACAGGGTAAAGTCTACACTGAAGCTTTCTTT. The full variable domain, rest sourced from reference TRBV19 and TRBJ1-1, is DGGITQSPKYLFRKEGQNVTLSCEQNLNHDAMYWYRQDPGQGLRLIYYSQIVNDFQKGDIAEGYSVSREKKESFPLTVTSAQKNPTAFYLCASTLLQGKVYTEAFFGQGTRLTVV.

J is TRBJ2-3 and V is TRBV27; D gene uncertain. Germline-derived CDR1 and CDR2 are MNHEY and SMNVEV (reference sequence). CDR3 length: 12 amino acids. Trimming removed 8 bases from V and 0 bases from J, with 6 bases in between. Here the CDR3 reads CASGLSTDTQYF. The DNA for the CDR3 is TGTGCCAGCGGCCTCAGCACAGATACGCAGTATTTT.

The CDR3 DNA follows: TGCGCCAGCGAGTCGTTGTGGGAGCGAAATGAAAAACTGTTTTTT. It codes for CASESLWERNEKLFF. The J gene is TRBJ1-4, the V gene TRBV10-1; D gene ambiguous. V shed 8 bases and J shed 5 bases, with 18 bases lying between them. The CDR3 runs to 15 residues. In germline, CDR1 is WNHNN, CDR2 SYGVQD (reference sequence).

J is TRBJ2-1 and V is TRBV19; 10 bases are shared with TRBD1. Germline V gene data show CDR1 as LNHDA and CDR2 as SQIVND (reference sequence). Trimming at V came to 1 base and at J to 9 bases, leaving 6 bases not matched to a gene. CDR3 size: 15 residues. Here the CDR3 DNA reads TGTGCCAGTAGTATAGGGGACAGGGGACACGGTGAGCAGTTCTTC. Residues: CASSIGDRGHGEQFF.

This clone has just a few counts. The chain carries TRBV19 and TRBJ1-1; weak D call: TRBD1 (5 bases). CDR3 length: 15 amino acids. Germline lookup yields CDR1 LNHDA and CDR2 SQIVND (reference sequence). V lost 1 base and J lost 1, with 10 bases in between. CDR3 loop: CASSIVAGGNTEAFF. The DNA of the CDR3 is TGTGCCAGTAGTATAGTTGCGGGGGGGAACACTGAAGCTTTCTTT. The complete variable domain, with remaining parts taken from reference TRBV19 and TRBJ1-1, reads DGGITQSPKYLFRKEGQNVTLSCEQNLNHDAMYWYRQDPGQGLRLIYYSQIVNDFQKGDIAEGYSVSREKKESFPLTVTSAQKNPTAFYLCASSIVAGGNTEAFFGQGTRLTVV.

DNA for the CDR3: TGTGCCATCAGTGAGACTGACTTGGCGGATGCTACGCAGTATTTT. Its translation is CAISETDLADATQYF. V and J are TRBV10-3 and TRBJ2-3; no firm D call. V was clipped by 2 bases and J by 8 bases, with 17 bases between them. The CDR3 consists of 15 residues. The germline CDR1 and CDR2 sequences are ENHRY and SYGVKD.

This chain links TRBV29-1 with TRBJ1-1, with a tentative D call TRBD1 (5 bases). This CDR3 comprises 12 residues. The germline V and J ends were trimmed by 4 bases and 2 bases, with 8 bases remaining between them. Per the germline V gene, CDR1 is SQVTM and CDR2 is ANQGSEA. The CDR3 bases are TGCAGCGTTGTCAGGACAAACACTGAAGCTTTCTTT. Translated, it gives CSVVRTNTEAFF.

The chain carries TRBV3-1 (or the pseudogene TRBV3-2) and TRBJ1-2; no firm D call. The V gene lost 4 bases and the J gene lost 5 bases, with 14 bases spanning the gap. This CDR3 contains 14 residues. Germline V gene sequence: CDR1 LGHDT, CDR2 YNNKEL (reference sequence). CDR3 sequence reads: CASSPRYRRYGYTF. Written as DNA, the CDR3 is TGTGCCAGCAGCCCCCGTTATAGGCGGTATGGCTACACCTTC.

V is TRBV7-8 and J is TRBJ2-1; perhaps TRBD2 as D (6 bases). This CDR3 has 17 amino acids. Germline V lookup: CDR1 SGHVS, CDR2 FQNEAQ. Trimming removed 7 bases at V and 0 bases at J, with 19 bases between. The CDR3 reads CASNQPGLSSSYNEQFF. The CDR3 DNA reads TGTGCCAGCAATCAACCGGGACTTTCAAGCTCCTACAATGAGCAGTTCTTC. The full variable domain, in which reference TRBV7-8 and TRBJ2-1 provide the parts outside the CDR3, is GAGVSQSPRYKVAKRGQDVALRCDPISGHVSLFWYQQALGQGPEFLTYFQNEAQLDKSGLPSDRFFAERPEGSVSTLKIQRTQQEDSAVYLCASNQPGLSSSYNEQFFGPGTRLTVL.

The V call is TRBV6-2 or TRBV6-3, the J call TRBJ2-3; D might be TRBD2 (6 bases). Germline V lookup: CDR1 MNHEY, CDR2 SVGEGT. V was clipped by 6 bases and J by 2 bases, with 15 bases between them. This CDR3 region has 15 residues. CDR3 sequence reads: CASSPYSGDTDTQYF. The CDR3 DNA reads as TGTGCCAGCAGCCCTTATTCGGGGGACACAGATACGCAGTATTTT.